This is a list of T cell receptor beta chains from one sample in a study of PD-L1 blockade in urothelial cancer. The repertoire was sequenced with immunoSEQ multiplex PCR; TCRdb's copy has only in-frame clones and lacks some. The table includes approximately 58,000 clones, roughly 80% detected once. This material consisted of PBMCs, taken around atezolizumab (anti-PD-L1) treatment. The receptors come from a man between 70 and 80 years old with urothelial cancer. Each CDR3 is given with its conserved first and last residue. D genes are given only for firm matches. Rows may omit the clone size; those that give it use once, few, many or a size class.

d_call	j_call	clone_size	v_call	cdr3_nt	cdr3_aa
TRBD2	TRBJ2-3	.	TRBV6-4	TGTGCCAGCAGTGACCGACTAGCGGGAGCCCGCACAGATACGCAGTATTTT	CASSDRLAGARTDTQYF
TRBD1	TRBJ1-4	.	TRBV12-5	TGTGCTAGTGGCCCCCCCGGACAGGCCAATGAAAAACTGTTTTTT	CASGPPGQANEKLFF
TRBD1	TRBJ2-7	once	TRBV4-1	TGCGCCAGCAGCCAAGATCCTTACGGGACAGGGGAGAACTACGAGCAGTACTTC	CASSQDPYGTGENYEQYF
.	TRBJ1-3	once	TRBV7-9	TGTGCCAGCAGCCCCGGTTTCTCTGGAAACACCATATATTTT	CASSPGFSGNTIYF
.	TRBJ1-3	.	TRBV5-1	TGCGCCAGCAGCTTGGGAGGCGTGGAGGGGAACACCATATATTTT	CASSLGGVEGNTIYF
.	TRBJ1-1	.	TRBV9	TGTGCCAGCAGCCCTCTCCGAGTTAACACTGAAGCTTTCTTT	CASSPLRVNTEAFF
.	TRBJ1-2	.	TRBV10-3	TGTGCCATCAGTGAGTCGAGCGGCAGTTCTGGCTACACCTTC	CAISESSGSSGYTF
TRBD1	TRBJ1-3	.	TRBV9	TGTGCCAGCAAGAACGACAGGGGATCTGGAAACACCATATATTTT	CASKNDRGSGNTIYF
TRBD1	TRBJ1-2	.	TRBV19	TGTGCCAGTCTACAGGGGCTTGACTATGGCTACACCTTC	CASLQGLDYGYTF
.	TRBJ1-2	.	TRBV19	TGTGCCAGTAGTGACAATCAGGGGTCCGGGGACTACACCTTC	CASSDNQGSGDYTF
TRBD2	TRBJ2-1	.	TRBV11-3	TGTGCCAGCAGCGGCCCTAGCGGGAATGAGCAGTTCTTC	CASSGPSGNEQFF
TRBD2	TRBJ2-2	.	TRBV18	TGTGCCAGCTCCCCTCTAGCGGGGGACACCGGGGAGCTGTTTTTT	CASSPLAGDTGELFF
TRBD1	TRBJ1-5	.	TRBV5-1	TGCGCCAGCAGCTTGGGGGGTGACAGGGGAAGTCAGCCCCAGCATTTT	CASSLGGDRGSQPQHF
TRBD2	TRBJ2-5	.	TRBV19	TGTGCCAGTAGTATGAGGGCGGGAAGTAGCGGGAGAGGGGAGACCCAGTACTTC	CASSMRAGSSGRGETQYF
.	TRBJ2-6	.	TRBV28	TGTGCCAGCGGGCAGAGTGGCTCTGGGGCCAACGTCCTGACTTTC	CASGQSGSGANVLTF
TRBD1	TRBJ1-4	.	TRBV25-1	TGTGCCAGCAGTAACCCCGGGACAGGTAGTGAAAAACTGTTTTTT	CASSNPGTGSEKLFF
.	TRBJ2-1	.	TRBV4-1	TGCGCCAGCAGCCAAATTGTGAGGAACAACAATGAGCAGTTCTTC	CASSQIVRNNNEQFF
.	TRBJ1-1	.	TRBV5-1	TGCGCCAGCAGCTTAGGTTTCCAGGGTTTCATGAACACTGAAGCTTTCTTT	CASSLGFQGFMNTEAFF
TRBD2	TRBJ2-1	.	TRBV29-1	TGCAGCGTTGCGGCTAGCGGGAGGGCGAGCTCCTACAATGAGCAGTTCTTC	CSVAASGRASSYNEQFF
TRBD1	TRBJ2-7	.	TRBV10-3	TGTGCCACCGCCCAGGGGGCCTACGAGCAGTACTTC	CATAQGAYEQYF
.	TRBJ2-3	.	TRBV7-6	TGTGCCAGCAGCTTAGCCCGGGAACCAGATACGCAGTATTTT	CASSLAREPDTQYF
.	TRBJ1-1	.	TRBV5-8	TGTGCCAGCAGCCCCTTTCAGGGGCTTGCTGAAGCTTTCTTT	CASSPFQGLAEAFF
TRBD2	TRBJ2-1	few	TRBV5-1	TGCGCCAGCAGCGTTAGCGGGAGGGCCGGCTCCTACAATGAGCAGTTCTTC	CASSVSGRAGSYNEQFF
TRBD2	TRBJ2-1	once	TRBV11-2	TGTGCCAGCAGCCCGGGGGCTAGCGGGAATGATGAGCAGTTCTTC	CASSPGASGNDEQFF
.	TRBJ2-7	once	TRBV11-3	TGTGCCAGCAGCTTAGGGCACAGGTCCACCTACGAGCAGTACTTC	CASSLGHRSTYEQYF
TRBD1	TRBJ2-4	.	TRBV19	TGTGCCACTGCGGACCCAGGGGGAGCCAAAAACATTCAGTACTTC	CATADPGGAKNIQYF
TRBD1	TRBJ2-5	.	TRBV29-1	TGCAGCGTTGAGGCAGGGGGCTTCGAGACCCAGTACTTC	CSVEAGGFETQYF
TRBD2	TRBJ2-7	.	TRBV19	TGTGCCAGTAGTGGGGGGGGGACTACCATCGGCGAGCAGTACTTC	CASSGGGTTIGEQYF
TRBD1	TRBJ2-7	once	TRBV30	TGTGCCTGGACGCCCGGGACAGGGCGTACCTACGAGCAGTACTTC	CAWTPGTGRTYEQYF
TRBD2	TRBJ2-3	.	TRBV11-1	TGTGCCAGCAGCTTGGGACTAGCGGGACCAGATACGCAGTATTTT	CASSLGLAGPDTQYF
.	TRBJ2-7	few	TRBV6-6	TGTGCCAGCAGTTACTCGGACAGTTCCTACGAGCAGTACTTC	CASSYSDSSYEQYF
.	TRBJ2-1	.	TRBV5-1	TGCGCCAGCAGCTTGGAAGGGGAACCCTACAATGAGCAGTTCTTC	CASSLEGEPYNEQFF
TRBD1	TRBJ2-2	.	TRBV2	TGTGCCAGCAGTGGTAGTGGGCCGGGACAGGGGGCCGGGGAGCTGTTTTTT	CASSGSGPGQGAGELFF
.	TRBJ2-6	.	TRBV21-1	TGTGCCAGCAGCAACGGACTAGCGGGATTTTCTGGGGCCAACGTCCTGACTTTC	CASSNGLAGFSGANVLTF
TRBD1	TRBJ1-1	.	TRBV6-5	TGTGCCAGCAGCCCACAGGGGAAGAACACTGAAGCTTTCTTT	CASSPQGKNTEAFF
.	TRBJ1-2	.	TRBV19	TGTGCCAGTAGTATGTCCAGCGGGGACTCCTATGGCTACACCTTC	CASSMSSGDSYGYTF
.	TRBJ2-1	.	TRBV7-2	TGTGCCAGCAGCCCGAGTGGGTGGGCTAGCGCATACAATGAGCAGTTCTTC	CASSPSGWASAYNEQFF
.	TRBJ1-2	.	TRBV27	TGTGCCAGCAGTCCGGGGAGACAAGGCTACACCTTC	CASSPGRQGYTF
TRBD1	TRBJ2-2	.	TRBV10-3	TGTGCCATCAGTGGACAGGGGATCACCGGGGAGCTGTTTTTT	CAISGQGITGELFF
TRBD2	TRBJ2-1	.	TRBV6-6	TGTGCCAGCAGCCAGCGGGGGACCTCCTACAATGAGCAGTTCTTC	CASSQRGTSYNEQFF
TRBD2	TRBJ2-5	once	TRBV28	TGTGCCACCTCGAAGCGGGGGATCCGAGAGACCCAGTACTTC	CATSKRGIRETQYF
.	TRBJ1-4	.	TRBV5-4	TGTGCCAGCAGCTTGTTCGGGGATAATGAAAAACTGTTTTTT	CASSLFGDNEKLFF
TRBD2	TRBJ2-1	.	TRBV18	TGTGCCAGCTCACCACCGGTGGGGGGGACTACCGGATCCTACAATGAGCAGTTCTTC	CASSPPVGGTTGSYNEQFF
.	TRBJ2-1	.	TRBV10-3	TGTGCCATCAGTGAGGACTACTACAATGAGCAGTTCTTC	CAISEDYYNEQFF
TRBD1	TRBJ1-1	.	TRBV27	TGTGCCAGCAGGCTACAGGGGTTAAGAGAGATGAACACTGAAGCTTTCTTT	CASRLQGLREMNTEAFF
TRBD1	TRBJ1-5	.	TRBV5-1	TGCGCCAGCAGCTTGGGAGGGACAGATAATCAGCCCCAGCATTTT	CASSLGGTDNQPQHF
TRBD1	TRBJ2-5	.	TRBV5-6	TGTGCCAGCAGCTCAATCGTTACAGGGGGCGGGGAGACCCAGTACTTC	CASSSIVTGGGETQYF
TRBD1	TRBJ2-7	.	TRBV18	TGTGCCAGCTCACTCGACAGGGTCACCTACGAGCAGTACTTC	CASSLDRVTYEQYF
.	TRBJ2-7	.	TRBV18	TGTGCCAGCTCACCGACAGCTGGATACGAGCAGTACTTC	CASSPTAGYEQYF